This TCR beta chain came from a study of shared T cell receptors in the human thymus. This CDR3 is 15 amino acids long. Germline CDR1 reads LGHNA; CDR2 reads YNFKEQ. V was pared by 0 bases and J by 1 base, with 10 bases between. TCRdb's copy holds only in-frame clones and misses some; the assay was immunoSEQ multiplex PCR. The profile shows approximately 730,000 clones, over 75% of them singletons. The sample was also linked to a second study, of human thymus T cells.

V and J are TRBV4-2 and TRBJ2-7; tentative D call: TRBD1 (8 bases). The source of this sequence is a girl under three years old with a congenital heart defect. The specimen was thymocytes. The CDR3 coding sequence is TGTGCCAGCAGCCAAGAACAGGGGGGGTCCTACGAGCAGTACTTC. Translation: CASSQEQGGSYEQYF.